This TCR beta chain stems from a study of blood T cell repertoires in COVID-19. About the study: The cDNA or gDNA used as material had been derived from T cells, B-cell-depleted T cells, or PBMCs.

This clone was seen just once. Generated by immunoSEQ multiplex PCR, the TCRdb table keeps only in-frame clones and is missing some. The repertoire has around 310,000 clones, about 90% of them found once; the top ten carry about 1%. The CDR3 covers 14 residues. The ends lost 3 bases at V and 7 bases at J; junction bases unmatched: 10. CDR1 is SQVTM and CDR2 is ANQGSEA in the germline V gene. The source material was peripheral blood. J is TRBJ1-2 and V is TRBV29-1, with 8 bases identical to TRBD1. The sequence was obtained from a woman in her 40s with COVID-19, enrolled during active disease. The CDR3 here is CSVDPQGAKSGYTF. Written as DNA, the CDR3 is TGCAGCGTTGATCCCCAGGGGGCGAAGTCTGGCTACACCTTC.